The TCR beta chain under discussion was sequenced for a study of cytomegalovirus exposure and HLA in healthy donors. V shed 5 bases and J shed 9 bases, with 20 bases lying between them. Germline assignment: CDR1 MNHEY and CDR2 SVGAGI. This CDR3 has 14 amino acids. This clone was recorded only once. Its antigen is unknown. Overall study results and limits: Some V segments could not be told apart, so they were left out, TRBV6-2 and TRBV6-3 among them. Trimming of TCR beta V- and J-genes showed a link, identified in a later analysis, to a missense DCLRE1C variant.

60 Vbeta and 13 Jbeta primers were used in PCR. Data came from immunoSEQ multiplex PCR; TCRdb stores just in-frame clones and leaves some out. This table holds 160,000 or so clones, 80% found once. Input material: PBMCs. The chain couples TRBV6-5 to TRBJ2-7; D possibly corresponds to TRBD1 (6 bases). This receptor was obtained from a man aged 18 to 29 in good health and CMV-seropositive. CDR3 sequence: CASSPRDTLPGQYF. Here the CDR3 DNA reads TGTGCCAGCAGTCCCCGGGACACCTTACCTGGGCAGTACTTC.